The source of this T cell receptor (beta chain) is a study of graft-versus-host responses after intestinal transplantation. Overall study: Recipients were given multivisceral, liver-intestinal, or isolated intestinal transplants. Findings of the study overall: Recipient-marrow GvH clones were detected, some having first appeared in ileum or blood.

TCRdb's table, derived via immunoSEQ multiplex PCR, lists solely in-frame clones and lacks some. The data hold 50,000 or so clones, with over 90% observed a single time. The germline V gene has CDR1 SGHDT and CDR2 YYEEEE. The CDR3 runs 13 residues. With 0 bases removed from V and 2 bases from J, the gap between germline ends came to 5 bases. Notes on this clone: What it binds is not known.

The sequencing used unstimulated CD4+ T cells sorted from spleen or lymph node cells, collected before transplant. The chain employs TRBV5-6 and TRBJ1-2, with unresolved D. This TCR was sampled from a human donor who was the organ donor for an intestinal transplant. This CDR3 is CASSLGLNYGYTF. CDR3 sequence (DNA): TGTGCCAGCAGCTTGGGCCTGAACTATGGCTACACCTTC.